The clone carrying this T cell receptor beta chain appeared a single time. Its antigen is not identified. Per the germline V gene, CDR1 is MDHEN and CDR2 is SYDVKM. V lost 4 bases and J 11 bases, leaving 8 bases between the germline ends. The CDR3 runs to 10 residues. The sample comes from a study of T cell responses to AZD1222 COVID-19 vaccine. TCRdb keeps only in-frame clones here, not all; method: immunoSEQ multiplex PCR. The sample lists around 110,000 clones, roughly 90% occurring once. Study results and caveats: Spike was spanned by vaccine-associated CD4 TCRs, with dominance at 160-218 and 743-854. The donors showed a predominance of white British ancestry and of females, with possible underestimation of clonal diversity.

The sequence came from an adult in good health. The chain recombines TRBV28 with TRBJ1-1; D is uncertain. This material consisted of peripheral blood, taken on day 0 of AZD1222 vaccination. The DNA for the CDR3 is TGTGCCAGCAGTTCAAGGGAGGCTTTCTTT. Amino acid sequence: CASSSREAFF.